Presented here are 2 T cell receptor beta chains from one specimen sequenced in a study of blood T cells in healthy people across ages. Sample-barcoded 5' priming and a J-beta primer mix drove a second PCR of about 6 to 12 cycles. One entry per CDR3 protein, called by TCRdb with MiXCR from the 5' RACE reads. The sample has over 450,000 distinct CDR3 sequences; around 24% are singletons. These sequences were also reported in another study, on T cells of mothers and their children.

The sequenced sample consisted of blood. The receptor set was obtained from a boy under 18 in good health.

This clonotype was counted ten times or more. The chain uses TRBV7-2 and TRBJ2-7, with D tentatively TRBD2 (5 bases). CDR1 and CDR2 (germline): SGHTA, FQGNSA. This CDR3 is built from 17 residues. Trimming shortened V by 1 base and J by 2 bases, and 18 bases separated the two germline ends. The DNA of the CDR3 is TGTGCCAGCAGCTTAGGCTTTGGGAGCGTTGGAGCCTACGAGCAGTACTTC. Its translation: CASSLGFGSVGAYEQYF.

V is TRBV7-2 and J is TRBJ2-7, with D tentatively TRBD1 or TRBD2 (6 bases each). The V and J ends lost 6 bases and 4 bases respectively, with 19 bases between them. This CDR3 spans 15 amino acids. Germline values: CDR1 SGHTA, CDR2 FQGNSA. The DNA for the CDR3 is TGTGCCAGCAGTCCCTGGAGGGGGGCTCGGTACGAGCAGTACTTC. Amino acids: CASSPWRGARYEQYF. The full variable domain, rest sourced from reference TRBV7-2 and TRBJ2-7, is GAGVSQSPSNKVTEKGKDVELRCDPISGHTALYWYRQSLGQGLEFLIYFQGNSAPDKSGLPSDRFSAERTGGSVSTLTIQRTQQEDSAVYLCASSPWRGARYEQYFGPGTRLTVT.